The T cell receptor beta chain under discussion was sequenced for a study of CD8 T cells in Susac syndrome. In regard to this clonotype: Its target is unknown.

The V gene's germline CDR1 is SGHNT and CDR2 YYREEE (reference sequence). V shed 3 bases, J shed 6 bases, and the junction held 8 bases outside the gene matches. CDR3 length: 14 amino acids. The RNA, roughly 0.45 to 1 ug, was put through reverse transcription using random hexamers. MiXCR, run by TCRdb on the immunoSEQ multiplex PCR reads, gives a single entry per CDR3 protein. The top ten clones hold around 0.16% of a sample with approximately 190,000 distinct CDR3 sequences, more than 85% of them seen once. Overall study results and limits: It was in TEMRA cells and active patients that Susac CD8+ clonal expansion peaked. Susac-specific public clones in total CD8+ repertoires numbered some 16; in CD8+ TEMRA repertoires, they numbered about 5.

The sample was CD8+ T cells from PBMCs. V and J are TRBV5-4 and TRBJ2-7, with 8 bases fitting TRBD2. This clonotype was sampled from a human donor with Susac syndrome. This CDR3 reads CASSSSGLASEQYF. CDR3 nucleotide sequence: TGTGCCAGCAGCTCGTCAGGACTAGCCTCCGAGCAGTACTTC.